This TCR beta chain was identified in a study of blood T cell repertoires in COVID-19. Study-level background: The samples span acute and convalescent COVID-19 from the United States, Italy and Spain.

As handled by the study authors: Using reference gene primer amplification, nucleated cell counts were estimated. The method was immunoSEQ multiplex PCR; TCRdb's version includes in-frame clones alone and lacks a portion of them. V and J calls and clone size are as listed in that table; D and trimming were resolved from the DNA. Among roughly 240,000 clones, more than 75% were seen once, and the ten largest hold 1.5% to 2%. Trimming stripped 9 bases from V and 1 base from J, with 11 bases between. Germline CDR1 KGHDR, CDR2 SFDVKD. The CDR3 extends over 14 amino acids. The V call is TRBV24-1, the J call TRBJ2-2, with no clear D. The receptor's source is a woman between 55 and 75 years old who had recovered from COVID-19. Specimen: peripheral blood. The CDR3 spells CATGNPGNTGELFF. CDR3 sequence (DNA): TGTGCCACCGGTAACCCAGGGAACACCGGGGAGCTGTTTTTT.